This TCR beta chain was recorded in a study of blood T cell repertoires in COVID-19. Across the study: Sources were T cells, B-cell-depleted T cells, or PBMCs; the material itself was cDNA or gDNA.

The protocol was immunoSEQ multiplex PCR, while the TCRdb copy is restricted to in-frame clones and leaves out a portion. The sample has about 410,000 clones; 90% are singletons. CDR1 is LNHNV, CDR2 YYDKDF, per germline (reference sequence). The V end lost 1 base, the J end lost 2 bases, and 9 bases lay between the germline ends. The CDR3 is 14 residues long. This rearrangement joins TRBV15 to TRBJ2-7, with D unresolved. The sample taken for sequencing was PBMCs or T cells enriched from blood (not recorded which). The clonotype originates from a man younger than 30 who had recovered from COVID-19. CDR3 loop: CATSRGQFPYEQYF. In nucleotides, the CDR3 is TGTGCCACCAGCAGAGGCCAGTTCCCCTACGAGCAGTACTTC. Using reference TRBV15 and TRBJ2-7 for the parts outside the CDR3, the full variable domain is DAMVIQNPRYQVTQFGKPVTLSCSQTLNHNVMYWYQQKSSQAPKLLFHYYDKDFNNEADTPDNFQSRRPNTSFCFLDIRSPGLGDTAMYLCATSRGQFPYEQYFGPGTRLTVT.